The T cell receptor beta chain described here comes from a study of early T cells in non-severe SARS-CoV-2 infection. General study findings and limits: Private and CD4 specificities were missed by VDJdb matching, which favored anti-spike CD8 responses.

This clonotype was recorded many times. Antigen unknown. Via MiXCR, TCRdb re-called the 5' RACE reads, giving one row per CDR3 protein. The sample has roughly 80,000 distinct CDR3 sequences, over 9% seen once. Germline CDR1 MNHEY, CDR2 SMNVEV (reference sequence). V trimming: 4 bases; J trimming: 7 bases; junction bases outside the gene matches: 8. The CDR3 has 17 amino acids. The material sequenced was whole blood. This receptor was taken from an adult who was a healthcare worker with PCR-confirmed SARS-CoV-2 infection or an uninfected control (not recorded which). This sequence joins TRBV27 and TRBJ2-1; 15 nucleotides match TRBD2. The CDR3 DNA reads as TGTGCCAGCAGTTCCCGGGGACTAGCGGGAGGTTTTAATGAGCAGTTCTTC. This gives the protein CASSSRGLAGGFNEQFF.